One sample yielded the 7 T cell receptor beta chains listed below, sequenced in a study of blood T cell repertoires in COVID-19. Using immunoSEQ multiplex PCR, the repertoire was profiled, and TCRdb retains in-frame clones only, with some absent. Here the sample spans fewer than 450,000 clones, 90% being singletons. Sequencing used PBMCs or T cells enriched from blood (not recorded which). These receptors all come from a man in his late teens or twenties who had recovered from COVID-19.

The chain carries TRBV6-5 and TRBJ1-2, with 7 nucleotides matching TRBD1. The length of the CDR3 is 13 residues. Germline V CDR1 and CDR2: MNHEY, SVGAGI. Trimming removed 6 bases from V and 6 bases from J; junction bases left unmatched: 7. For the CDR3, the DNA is TGTGCCAGCAGGGAGCAGGGGGTAGATGGCTACACCTTC. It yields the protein CASREQGVDGYTF.

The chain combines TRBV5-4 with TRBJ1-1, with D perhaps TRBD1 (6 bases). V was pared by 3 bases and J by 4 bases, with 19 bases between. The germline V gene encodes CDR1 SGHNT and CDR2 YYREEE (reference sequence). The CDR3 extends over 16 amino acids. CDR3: CASSSGYRDLITEAFF. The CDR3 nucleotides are TGTGCCAGCAGCTCAGGCTACAGGGATTTAATCACTGAAGCTTTCTTT.

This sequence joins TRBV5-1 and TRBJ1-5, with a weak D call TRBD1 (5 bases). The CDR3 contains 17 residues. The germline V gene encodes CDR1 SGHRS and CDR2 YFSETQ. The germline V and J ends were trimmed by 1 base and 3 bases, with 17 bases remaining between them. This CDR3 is CASSLYPRDVSNQPQHF. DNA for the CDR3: TGCGCCAGCAGCTTGTATCCGCGGGACGTTTCCAATCAGCCCCAGCATTTT.

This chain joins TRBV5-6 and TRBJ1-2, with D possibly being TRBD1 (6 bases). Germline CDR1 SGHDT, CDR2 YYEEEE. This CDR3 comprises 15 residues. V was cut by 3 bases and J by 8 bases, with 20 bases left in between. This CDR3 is CASSYITQGLGGYTF. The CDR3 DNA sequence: TGTGCCAGCAGCTATATAACACAGGGTCTAGGGGGCTACACCTTC.

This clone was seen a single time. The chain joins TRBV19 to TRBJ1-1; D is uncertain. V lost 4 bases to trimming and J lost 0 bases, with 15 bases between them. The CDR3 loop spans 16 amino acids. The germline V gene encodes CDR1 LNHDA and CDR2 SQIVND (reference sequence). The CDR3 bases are TGTGCCAGTAGTACACACCGGAGCATTATGAACACTGAAGCTTTCTTT. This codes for CASSTHRSIMNTEAFF. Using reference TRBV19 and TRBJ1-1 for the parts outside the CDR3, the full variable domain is DGGITQSPKYLFRKEGQNVTLSCEQNLNHDAMYWYRQDPGQGLRLIYYSQIVNDFQKGDIAEGYSVSREKKESFPLTVTSAQKNPTAFYLCASSTHRSIMNTEAFFGQGTRLTVV.

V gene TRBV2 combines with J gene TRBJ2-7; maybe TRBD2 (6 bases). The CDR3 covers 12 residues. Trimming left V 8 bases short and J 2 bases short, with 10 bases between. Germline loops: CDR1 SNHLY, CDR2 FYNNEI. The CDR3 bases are TGTGCCAGCGGACGGACTACCTACGAGCAGTACTTC. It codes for CASGRTTYEQYF.

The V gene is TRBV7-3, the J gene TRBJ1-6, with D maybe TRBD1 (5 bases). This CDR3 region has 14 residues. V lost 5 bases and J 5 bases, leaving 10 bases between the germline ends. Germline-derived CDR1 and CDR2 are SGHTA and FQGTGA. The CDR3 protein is CASSAGQNNSPLHF. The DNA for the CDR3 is TGTGCCAGCAGCGCCGGACAAAATAATTCACCCCTCCACTTT.